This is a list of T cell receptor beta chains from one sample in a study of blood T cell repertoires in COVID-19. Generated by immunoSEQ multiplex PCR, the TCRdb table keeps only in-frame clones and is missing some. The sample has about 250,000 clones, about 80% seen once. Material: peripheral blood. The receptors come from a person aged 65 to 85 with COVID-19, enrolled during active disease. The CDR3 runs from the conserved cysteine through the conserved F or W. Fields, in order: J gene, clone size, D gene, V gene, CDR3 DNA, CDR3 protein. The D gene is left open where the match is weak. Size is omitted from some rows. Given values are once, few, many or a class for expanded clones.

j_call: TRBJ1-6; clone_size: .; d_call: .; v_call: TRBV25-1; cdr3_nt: TGTGCCAGCAGTGGTGCAGGTTCACCCCTCCACTTT; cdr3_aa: CASSGAGSPLHF
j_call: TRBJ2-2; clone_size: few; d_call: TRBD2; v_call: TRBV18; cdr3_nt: TGTGCCAGCTCACCGGGAGGGAGGAAGGACACCGGGGAGCTGTTTTTT; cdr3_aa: CASSPGGRKDTGELFF
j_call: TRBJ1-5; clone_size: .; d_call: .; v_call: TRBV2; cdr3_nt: TGTGCCAGCAGGGGTGGGGCCACCCTCAATCAGCCCCAGCATTTT; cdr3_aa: CASRGGATLNQPQHF
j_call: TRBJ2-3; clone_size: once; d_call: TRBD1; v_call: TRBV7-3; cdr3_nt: TGTGCCAGCAGCTTGGGACAGATCACAGATACGCAGTATTTT; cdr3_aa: CASSLGQITDTQYF
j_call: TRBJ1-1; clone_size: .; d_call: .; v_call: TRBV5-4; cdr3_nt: TGTGCCGGATCCAACCGGGGATTGAGCACTGAAGCTTTCTTT; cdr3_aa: CAGSNRGLSTEAFF
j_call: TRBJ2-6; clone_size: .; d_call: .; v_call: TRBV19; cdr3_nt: TGTGCCAGTAGTATTTTGTCAGGGGCCAACGTCCTGACTTTC; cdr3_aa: CASSILSGANVLTF
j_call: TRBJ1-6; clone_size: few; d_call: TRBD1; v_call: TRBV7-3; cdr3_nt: TGTGCCAGCAGCTTAAGGGGACAGGGGGTACCTTCACCCCTCCACTTT; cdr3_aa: CASSLRGQGVPSPLHF
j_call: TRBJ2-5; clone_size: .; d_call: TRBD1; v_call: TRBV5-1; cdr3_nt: TGCGCCAGCAGCTTACCGGGACAGGGTTGGACCCAGTACTTC; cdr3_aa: CASSLPGQGWTQYF
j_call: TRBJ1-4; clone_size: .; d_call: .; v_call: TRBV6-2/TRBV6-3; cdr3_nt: TGTGCCAGCAGTGACCAAGAATCCCCACTAGAGAAACTGTTTTTT; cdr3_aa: CASSDQESPLEKLFF
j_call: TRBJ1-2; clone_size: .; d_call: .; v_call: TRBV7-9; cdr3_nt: TGTGCCAGCAGCCAACAGACGGGAGTTGGCTACACCTTC; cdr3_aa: CASSQQTGVGYTF
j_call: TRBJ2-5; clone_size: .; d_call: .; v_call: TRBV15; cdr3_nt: TGTGCCACCAGGAAAGATCTAGGGGGGGCAGAGACCCAGTACTTC; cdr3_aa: CATRKDLGGAETQYF
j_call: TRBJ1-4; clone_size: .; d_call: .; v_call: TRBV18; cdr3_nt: TGTGCCAGCTCACCACCGCCGCGGGCATTGAATGAAAAACTGTTTTTT; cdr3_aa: CASSPPPRALNEKLFF
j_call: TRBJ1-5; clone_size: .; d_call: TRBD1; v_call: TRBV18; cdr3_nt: TGTGCCAGCTCAGCAGGGACAGGGGGTCAGCCCCAGCATTTT; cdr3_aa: CASSAGTGGQPQHF
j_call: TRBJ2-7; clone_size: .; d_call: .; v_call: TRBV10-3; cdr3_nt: TGTGCCATCTCAGGGATTTCCTACGAGCAGTACTTC; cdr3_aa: CAISGISYEQYF
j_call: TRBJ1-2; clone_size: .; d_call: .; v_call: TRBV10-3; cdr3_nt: TGTGCCATCAGTGAGTACGCAGGGGAAAAATATGGCTACACCTTC; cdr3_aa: CAISEYAGEKYGYTF
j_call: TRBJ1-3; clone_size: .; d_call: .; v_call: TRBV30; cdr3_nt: TGTGCCTGGGGACGGTCTGGAAACACCATATATTTT; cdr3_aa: CAWGRSGNTIYF
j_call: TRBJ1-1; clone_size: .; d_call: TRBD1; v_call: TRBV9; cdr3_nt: TGTGCCAGCAGCGGACAGGGGGCGACTGAAGCTTTCTTT; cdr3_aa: CASSGQGATEAFF
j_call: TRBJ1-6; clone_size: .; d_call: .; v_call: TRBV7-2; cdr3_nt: TGTGCCAGCTCGTTCGGGGTTGGTTCACCCCTCCACTTT; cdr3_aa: CASSFGVGSPLHF
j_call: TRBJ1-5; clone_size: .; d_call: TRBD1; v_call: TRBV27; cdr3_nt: TGTGCCAGCAGTAGGGGGACAGGTAGCAATCAGCCCCAGCATTTT; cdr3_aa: CASSRGTGSNQPQHF
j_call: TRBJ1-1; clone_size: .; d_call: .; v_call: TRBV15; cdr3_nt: TGTGCCACCAGCTCTCCTCTCGGGTTCACGAACACTGAAGCTTTCTTT; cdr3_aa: CATSSPLGFTNTEAFF
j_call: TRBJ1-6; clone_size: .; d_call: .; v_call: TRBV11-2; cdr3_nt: TGTGCCAGCAGCTTACGGAATTCACCCCTCCACTTT; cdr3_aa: CASSLRNSPLHF
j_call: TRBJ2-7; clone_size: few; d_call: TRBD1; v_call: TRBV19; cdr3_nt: TGTGCCAGTTCCGAGACAGGGGACCGGGGGGAGCAGTACTTC; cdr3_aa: CASSETGDRGEQYF
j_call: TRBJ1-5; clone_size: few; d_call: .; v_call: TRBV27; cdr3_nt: TGTGCCAGCAGTTATACATTCAGGGTGGGCCAGCCCCAGCATTTT; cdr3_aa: CASSYTFRVGQPQHF
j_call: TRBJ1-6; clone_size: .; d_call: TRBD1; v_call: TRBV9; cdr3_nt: TGTGCCAGCAGCGTGGGGACAGGGGCCTATAATTCACCCCTCCACTTT; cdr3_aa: CASSVGTGAYNSPLHF
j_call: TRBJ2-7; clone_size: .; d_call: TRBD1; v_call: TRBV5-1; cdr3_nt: TGCGCCAGCAGCTCGGGCCGGGACAGGGGGCACCACGAGCAGTACTTC; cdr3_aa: CASSSGRDRGHHEQYF
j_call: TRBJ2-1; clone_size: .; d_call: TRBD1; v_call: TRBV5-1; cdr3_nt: TGCGCCAGCAGCTTGGGTCCGGGACAGGCCGGCAATGAGCAGTTCTTC; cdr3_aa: CASSLGPGQAGNEQFF
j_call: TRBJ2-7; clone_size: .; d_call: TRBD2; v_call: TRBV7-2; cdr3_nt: TGTGCCAGCAGCTTAGTTGCCCAGCGGGGTTCTTCCTACGAGCAGTACTTC; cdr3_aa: CASSLVAQRGSSYEQYF
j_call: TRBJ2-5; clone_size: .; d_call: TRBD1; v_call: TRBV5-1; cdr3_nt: TGCGCCAGCAGCAACCCCGGGACAGGCGGAGAGACCCAGTACTTC; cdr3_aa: CASSNPGTGGETQYF
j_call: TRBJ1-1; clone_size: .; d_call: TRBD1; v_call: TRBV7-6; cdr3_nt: TGTGCCAGCAGCTTAGTGGGGACAGGGGGCACGGTTGACACTGAAGCTTTCTTT; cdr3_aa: CASSLVGTGGTVDTEAFF
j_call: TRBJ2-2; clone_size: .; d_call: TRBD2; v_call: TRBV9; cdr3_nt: TGTGCCAGTACGGGAGCGGGAGCTATGGCCGGGGAGCTGTTTTTT; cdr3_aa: CASTGAGAMAGELFF